Listed below are T cell receptor beta chains from one sample, sequenced in a study of T cell responses to AZD1222 COVID-19 vaccine. The data were produced by immunoSEQ multiplex PCR, yet TCRdb's version contains in-frame clones alone and is incomplete. Here the sample spans roughly 85,000 clones, roughly 88% being singletons. Sequenced material: peripheral blood, taken on day 0 of MenACWY control vaccination. These receptors all stem from an adult in good health. CDR3s leave out the opening cysteine and the closing phenylalanine or tryptophan. Clone size is shown for a subset of rows, as once, few, many or a class of expanded clone.

J,V,size,CDR3
TRBJ2-6,TRBV19,few,ASSIPPRVAGANVLT
TRBJ2-2,TRBV5-5,.,ASSWTSGGADTGELF
TRBJ2-1,TRBV5-1,.,ASNKLGERVGPYNEQF
TRBJ1-2,TRBV27,.,ASSLGTGSGYT
TRBJ1-1,TRBV10-3,.,AISVTAMNTEAF
TRBJ2-6,TRBV28,.,ASSLLQGPGANVLT
TRBJ1-1,TRBV5-1,.,ASSSLPPTGGAVVNTEAF
TRBJ1-2,TRBV14,.,ASSQDYSGRRGNGYT
TRBJ1-2,TRBV19,.,ASSIHMGNYGYT
TRBJ1-2,TRBV10-2,.,ASARRDRGRYYT
TRBJ1-2,TRBV7-9,.,ASRPGEGVYGYT